A single sample gave rise to the 28 T cell receptor beta chains below, sequenced in a study of blood T cell repertoires in COVID-19. The assay was immunoSEQ multiplex PCR, and TCRdb's table has in-frame clones only and misses some. The table includes approximately 270,000 clones, 70% to 90% detected once. The sequencing input was peripheral blood. The receptor source for this set is a woman aged 65 to 85 with acute or convalescent COVID-19.

V and J are TRBV5-8 and TRBJ1-5; no clear D gene. Germline CDR1 is SGHTS and CDR2 is YDEGEE. V lost 4 bases and J lost 0, with 8 bases in between. The CDR3 runs 14 residues. The CDR3 sequence is CASSLPYSNQPQHF. In nucleotides, the CDR3 is TGTGCCAGCAGCCTTCCGTATAGCAATCAGCCCCAGCATTTT. The full variable domain, rest sourced from reference TRBV5-8 and TRBJ1-5, is EAGVTQSPTHLIKTRGQQATLRCSPISGHTSVYWYQQALGLGLQFLLWYDEGEERNRGNFPPRFSGRQFPNYSSELNVNALELEDSALYLCASSLPYSNQPQHFGDGTRLSIL.

The chain combines TRBV6-4 with TRBJ2-6; 9 nucleotides agree with TRBD1. The CDR3 totals 18 residues. CDR1 is MRHNA and CDR2 is SNTAGT in the germline V gene. Losses at the gene ends were 6 bases for V and 4 bases for J; bases not matched to a gene: 13. CDR3 nucleotides: TGTGCCAGCAGCCCTACCGGGACAGGGATTAGAGGGGCCAACGTCCTGACTTTC. This codes for CASSPTGTGIRGANVLTF.

This chain connects TRBV10-2 to TRBJ2-1, with 7 bases aligning to TRBD2. The CDR3 runs to 12 residues. Germline V CDR1 and CDR2: WSHSY, SAAADI. With 7 bases clipped from V and 9 bases from J, the junction kept 6 bases outside the gene matches. The CDR3 coding sequence is TGCGCCAGCATGGCGGGGGAAGGTGAGCAGTTCTTC. Translating it yields CASMAGEGEQFF.

Only a few counts were recorded for this clone. The rearrangement links TRBV5-5 to TRBJ2-2, with 11 bases identical to TRBD1. In germline, CDR1 is SGHKS, CDR2 YYEKEE (reference sequence). This CDR3 is 16 amino acids long. Trimming removed 0 bases from V and 6 bases from J; junction bases left unmatched: 4. The CDR3 loop reads CASSLAGTGGSGELFF. The CDR3 region has the DNA TGTGCCAGCAGCTTGGCCGGGACAGGGGGTTCCGGGGAGCTGTTTTTT.

About this clone: One junction end does not reproduce the germline sequence, and a read error may be involved. The V and J genes are TRBV6-1 and TRBJ1-1, with D maybe TRBD1 (5 bases). This CDR3 has 15 amino acids. Germline-derived CDR1 and CDR2 are MNHNS and SASEGT. The CDR3 DNA is TGTGCCAGCAGTCAAGCCAGGGATTATACCACTGAAGCTTTCTTT. Protein: CASSQARDYTTEAFF.

The genes are TRBV27 and TRBJ1-4; the D is unclear. Germline values: CDR1 MNHEY, CDR2 SMNVEV (reference sequence). The CDR3 runs to 15 residues. The ends were cut back, 3 bases at V and 8 bases at J, with 16 bases in the middle. In DNA form, the CDR3 reads TGTGCCAGCAGTTTGAGGTCCCGGCCCCCCGAAAAACTGTTTTTT. Protein product: CASSLRSRPPEKLFF.

As to this clone: Other nucleotide sequences in the sample specify the same CDR3. The chain uses TRBV18 and TRBJ1-2; D ambiguous. Germline V lookup: CDR1 KGHSH, CDR2 LQKENI. The CDR3 totals 13 residues. V was shortened by 2 bases and J by 3 bases, with 7 bases between the two germline ends. The CDR3 here is CASSPSQDYGYTF. CDR3 coding DNA: TGTGCCAGCTCACCAAGCCAGGACTATGGCTACACCTTC. Variable domain in full (rest from reference TRBV18 and TRBJ1-2): NAGVMQNPRHLVRRRGQEARLRCSPMKGHSHVYWYRQLPEEGLKFMVYLQKENIIDESGMPKERFSAEFPKEGPSILRIQQVVRGDSAAYFCASSPSQDYGYTFGSGTRLTVV.

The V call is TRBV6-5, the J call TRBJ2-7; 10 positions match TRBD1. V trimming: 4 bases; J trimming: 6 bases; junction bases outside the gene matches: 3. Germline V gene lookup returns CDR1 MNHEY and CDR2 SVGAGI. The CDR3 has 13 residues. CDR3 in amino acids: CASSFRTGGEQYF. In DNA form, the CDR3 reads TGTGCCAGCAGTTTCCGGACAGGGGGCGAGCAGTACTTC.

Notes on this clone: Distinct nucleotide sequences in the sample also encode this CDR3. V gene TRBV5-1 combines with J gene TRBJ2-7; possibly TRBD2 for D (5 bases). The CDR3 has 14 residues. V lost 2 bases and J 4 bases, leaving 13 bases between the germline ends. Germline CDR1 and CDR2: SGHRS and YFSETQ. CDR3 sequence: CASSLSGGSYEQYF. In nucleotides, the CDR3 is TGCGCCAGCAGCTTATCAGGAGGCTCGTACGAGCAGTACTTC.

The chain joins TRBV18 to TRBJ1-1, with TRBD1 matching 10 bases. Trimming at V came to 6 bases and at J to 1 base, leaving 2 bases not matched to a gene. Germline CDR1 is KGHSH and CDR2 is LQKENI. This CDR3 contains 14 residues. CDR3 nucleotides: TGTGCCAGCTCCCGACAGGGGGCGAACACTGAAGCTTTCTTT. Amino acids: CASSRQGANTEAFF.

In nucleotides, the CDR3 is TGTGCCATCAGTGAGTCGACGGGGAACGAGCAGTACTTC. Its protein product is CAISESTGNEQYF. This chain uses TRBV10-3 with TRBJ2-7; a weak D match, TRBD2 (5 bases). Trimming took off 0 bases at V and 5 bases at J, with 8 bases between the two ends. CDR1 ENHRY and CDR2 SYGVKD come from the germline V gene. The CDR3 runs 13 residues.

The chain links TRBV7-9 to TRBJ2-6, with TRBD1 matching 12 bases. Germline trimming cut 6 bases from V and 0 bases from J; bases unmatched to any gene: 9. The CDR3 is 19 residues long. Germline CDR1 SEHNR, CDR2 FQNEAQ (reference sequence). The CDR3 sequence: CASRPTGTGGFSGANVLTF. The CDR3 nucleotides read TGTGCCAGCAGACCTACCGGGACAGGGGGCTTCTCTGGGGCCAACGTCCTGACTTTC.

The CDR3 spells CAISVGQPDEGSYGYTF. Written as DNA, the CDR3 is TGTGCCATCAGTGTAGGACAGCCAGACGAAGGATCCTATGGCTACACCTTC. This chain uses TRBV10-3 with TRBJ1-2, with a tentative D call TRBD1 (6 bases). V was trimmed by 4 bases and J by 4 bases, leaving 22 bases between them. CDR3 length: 17 amino acids. Germline lookup yields CDR1 ENHRY and CDR2 SYGVKD.

The chain employs TRBV18 and TRBJ2-4, with 8 bases matching TRBD1. The CDR3 contains 15 residues. V shed 1 base, J shed 7 bases, and the junction held 6 bases outside the gene matches. CDR1 is KGHSH and CDR2 is LQKENI in the germline V gene. The CDR3 DNA reads as TGTGCCAGCTCACCACAGACAGGGGAGATGAACATTCAGTACTTC. It encodes CASSPQTGEMNIQYF.

V is TRBV27 and J is TRBJ1-5; tentatively, D is TRBD1 (5 bases). V shed 1 base and J shed 9 bases, with 13 bases lying between them. This CDR3 contains 14 residues. Germline V gene sequence: CDR1 MNHEY, CDR2 SMNVEV (reference sequence). CDR3 sequence reads: CASSLLGREGPQHF. In DNA, the CDR3 is TGTGCCAGCAGTTTATTGGGCAGGGAAGGGCCCCAGCATTTT.

The table lists this clone with a count of one. V and J are TRBV19 and TRBJ1-1; TRBD1 might be the D (6 bases). Per the germline V gene, CDR1 is LNHDA and CDR2 is SQIVND (reference sequence). The V end was cut by 7 bases, the J end by 9 bases, with 24 bases between. This CDR3 has 15 amino acids. CDR3 nucleotide sequence: TGTGCCAGTACCATAGGAGGGGGGGACGCCATCAAAGCTTTCTTT. Its translation is CASTIGGGDAIKAFF. The full variable domain, completed using reference TRBV19 and TRBJ1-1, is DGGITQSPKYLFRKEGQNVTLSCEQNLNHDAMYWYRQDPGQGLRLIYYSQIVNDFQKGDIAEGYSVSREKKESFPLTVTSAQKNPTAFYLCASTIGGGDAIKAFFGQGTRLTVV.

V gene TRBV5-1 combines with J gene TRBJ1-4; 8 positions match TRBD1. The CDR3 loop spans 15 amino acids. Germline V lookup: CDR1 SGHRS, CDR2 YFSETQ. The trim removed 4 bases at V and 8 bases at J, leaving 10 bases unmatched. The CDR3 spells CASSGSGTGTEKLFF. The CDR3 coding sequence is TGCGCCAGCAGCGGTTCTGGGACAGGTACGGAAAAACTGTTTTTT.

For this clone: The same CDR3 is also encoded by other DNA sequences in this sample. The chain links TRBV6-5 to TRBJ1-2, with TRBD1 matching 7 bases. The junction had 5 bases not matched to a gene; V was cut back by 5 bases and J by 8 bases. The CDR3 sequence is 12 residues long. Germline V CDR1 and CDR2: MNHEY, SVGAGI. DNA for the CDR3: TGTGCCAGCAGTCGACAGGGTCGAGGCTACACCTTC. Translated: CASSRQGRGYTF.

The chain couples TRBV18 to TRBJ2-7; D gene uncertain. The CDR3 consists of 14 residues. CDR1 KGHSH and CDR2 LQKENI come from the germline V gene. Trimming cost V 3 bases and J 5 bases, with 14 bases left between them. The CDR3 sequence is CASSPDHSLHEQYF. The CDR3 DNA sequence: TGTGCCAGCTCACCTGATCACAGTCTCCACGAGCAGTACTTC. Combining the CDR3 with reference TRBV18 and TRBJ2-7 gives the whole variable domain NAGVMQNPRHLVRRRGQEARLRCSPMKGHSHVYWYRQLPEEGLKFMVYLQKENIIDESGMPKERFSAEFPKEGPSILRIQQVVRGDSAAYFCASSPDHSLHEQYFGPGTRLTVT.

The chain combines TRBV19 with TRBJ1-2, with D maybe TRBD1 (5 bases). The CDR3 is 12 residues long. The V end was cut by 8 bases, the J end by 8 bases, with 15 bases between. Per germline, CDR1 LNHDA and CDR2 SQIVND (reference sequence). Written as DNA, the CDR3 is TGTGCCAGTCACACGGGGGGACGGGGCTACACCTTC. Translation: CASHTGGRGYTF.

Comment on this clone: This same CDR3 is encoded by further DNA sequences in the sample. For the CDR3, the DNA is TGTGCCAGCAGTCAGGAGGGCAATCAGCCCCAGCATTTT. It encodes CASSQEGNQPQHF. This chain links TRBV3-1 (or the pseudogene TRBV3-2) with TRBJ1-5; D not certain. The CDR3 loop spans 13 amino acids. Germline V gene data show CDR1 as LGHDT and CDR2 as YNNKEL (reference sequence). V was trimmed by 6 bases and J by 2 bases, leaving 8 bases between them.

The rearrangement links TRBV30 to TRBJ1-4, with a weak D call TRBD1 (5 bases). This CDR3 spans 13 amino acids. The ends were cut back, 1 base at V and 6 bases at J, with 9 bases in the middle. The germline CDR1 and CDR2 sequences are GTSNPN and SVGIG (reference sequence). The CDR3 nucleotides read TGTGCCTGGAGTGCGAGCAGGGATGAAAAACTGTTTTTT. This codes for CAWSASRDEKLFF.

This clone was seen a single time. The chain joins TRBV7-9 to TRBJ2-2; possible D gene TRBD1, 6 bases. CDR1 and CDR2 (germline): SEHNR, FQNEAQ (reference sequence). Trimming cost V 2 bases and J 6 bases, with 10 bases left between them. The CDR3 runs 14 residues. The CDR3, as DNA: TGTGCCAGCAGCTTACAGGGGTTATCCGGGGAGCTGTTTTTT. Its translation: CASSLQGLSGELFF.

V and J are TRBV12-3 or TRBV12-4 and TRBJ2-7; tentative D call: TRBD1 (6 bases). This CDR3 is built from 13 residues. V was clipped by 6 bases and J by 4 bases, with 13 bases between them. The DNA for the CDR3 is TGTGCCAGCAGCACAACCGGGACATACGAGCAGTACTTC. It specifies CASSTTGTYEQYF.

The chain couples TRBV3-1 (or the pseudogene TRBV3-2) to TRBJ1-1, with D possibly being TRBD1 (5 bases). CDR1 and CDR2 (germline): LGHDT, YNNKEL (reference sequence). This CDR3 has 14 amino acids. Trimming took 3 bases from V and 3 from J, leaving 11 bases between them. This CDR3 reads CASSHWGGDTEAFF. DNA for the CDR3: TGTGCCAGCAGCCATTGGGGGGGGGACACTGAAGCTTTCTTT.

The gene calls are TRBV12-3 or TRBV12-4 and TRBJ1-2; perhaps TRBD1 as D (5 bases). The CDR3 runs to 12 residues. V shed 6 bases and J shed 4 bases, with 9 bases lying between them. CDR3 nucleotide sequence: TGTGCCAGCAGATCAGACAGCTATGGCTACACCTTC. Its protein is CASRSDSYGYTF.

The chain is built from TRBV27 and TRBJ1-1; 9 bases are a match to TRBD1. Germline loops: CDR1 MNHEY, CDR2 SMNVEV (reference sequence). After removal of 6 bases from V and 8 bases from J, the junction contained 4 bases not matched to a gene. This CDR3 comprises 12 residues. The CDR3 DNA follows: TGTGCCAGCAGACCCACAGGGGGCGAAGCTTTCTTT. It encodes CASRPTGGEAFF.

The chain has TRBV4-2 and TRBJ2-1, with 13 positions matching TRBD2. CDR1 is LGHNA and CDR2 is YNFKEQ in the germline V gene. J was trimmed by 0 bases and V by 4 bases; bases with no gene match: 6. There are 18 residues in the CDR3. CDR3 sequence (DNA): TGTGCCAGCAGCCGAGGACTAGCGGGGGCAAGCTCCTACAATGAGCAGTTCTTC. Translating it yields CASSRGLAGASSYNEQFF.